Listed here are 22 T cell receptor beta chains from one sample, sequenced in a study of a mutant IDH1 vaccine in newly diagnosed glioma. Measured with immunoSEQ multiplex PCR; TCRdb has only the in-frame clones, and not every one. The data contain about 59,000 clones, 75% to 95% of them seen just once; the ten biggest clones take up roughly 2.5%. Time point specified: baseline, week 1 (first vaccination visit). Sample treatment: pre-vaccination baseline after standard-of-care therapy. The sequences come from PBMCs, collected from a glioma patient treated with radiotherapy, temozolomide or both. The receptors shown here come from a man aged 45-65 years with glioma.

In DNA, the CDR3 is TGTGCCAGCAGCTTCACACAGGGAGCCAAAAACATTCAGTACTTC. It encodes CASSFTQGAKNIQYF. The gene calls are TRBV5-4 and TRBJ2-4; perhaps TRBD1 as D (6 bases). Germline V CDR1 and CDR2: SGHNT, YYREEE (reference sequence). V lost 2 bases and J lost 0, with 9 bases in between. This CDR3 comprises 15 residues.

The V call is TRBV14, the J call TRBJ2-7, with D unclear. The CDR3 length is 11 residues. Trimming left V 2 bases short and J 3 bases short, with 2 bases between. Germline assignment: CDR1 SGHDN and CDR2 FVKESK. CDR3 residues: CASSQYYEQYF. The DNA of the CDR3 is TGTGCCAGCAGCCAATACTACGAGCAGTACTTC.

The chain carries TRBV7-3 and TRBJ2-7; D remains unclear. This CDR3 is 15 amino acids long. Germline loops: CDR1 SGHTA, CDR2 FQGTGA. Between the trimmed V and J ends, which lost 4 bases and 4 bases, there was a span of 17 bases. The DNA of the CDR3 is TGTGCCAGCAGCTCCTTTGGGTCAGTTCGGTACGAGCAGTACTTC. Translating gives CASSSFGSVRYEQYF.

The J gene is TRBJ2-2, the V gene TRBV28; 7 bases are a match to TRBD1. The CDR3 consists of 13 residues. V shed 10 bases, J shed 1 base, and the junction held 3 bases outside the gene matches. CDR1 is MDHEN, CDR2 SYDVKM, per germline. The CDR3 nucleotides read TGTGCCATAAGGGACAGGAACACCGGGGAGCTGTTTTTT. Residues: CAIRDRNTGELFF.

This clone came up once. The rearrangement links TRBV29-1 to TRBJ2-3; perhaps TRBD2 as D (6 bases). The CDR3 length is 17 residues. Looked up from germline, CDR1 is SQVTM and CDR2 is ANQGSEA. Trimming left V 4 bases short and J 1 base short, with 21 bases between. CDR3 protein: CSVARGETYNRTDTQYF. DNA of the CDR3: TGCAGCGTTGCGCGGGGCGAGACATATAATCGCACAGATACGCAGTATTTT.

For the CDR3, the DNA is TGCAGCGTTCCAGGGAGAGAGACCCAGTACTTC. Amino acid sequence: CSVPGRETQYF. The chain recombines TRBV29-1 with TRBJ2-5, with D perhaps assigned TRBD1 or TRBD2 (5 bases each). V dropped 5 bases and J dropped 4 bases, with 8 bases sitting between them. The CDR3 contains 11 residues. Germline loops: CDR1 SQVTM, CDR2 ANQGSEA.

V is TRBV2 and J is TRBJ1-4; D remains ambiguous. Trimming took 7 bases from V and 0 from J, leaving 9 bases between them. The CDR3 contains 14 residues. From germline, CDR1 is SNHLY and CDR2 FYNNEI. CDR3 nucleotide sequence: TGTGCCAGCACGCCAATCGCAACTAATGAAAAACTGTTTTTT. It specifies CASTPIATNEKLFF.

The table lists this clone with a count of one. CDR3 nucleotide sequence: TGTGCCAGCAGTGACTCAATAGCGGGGCAAGAGACCCAGTACTTC. Protein product: CASSDSIAGQETQYF. The chain employs TRBV2 and TRBJ2-5; 8 bases align to TRBD2. Germline V gene sequence: CDR1 SNHLY, CDR2 FYNNEI. This CDR3 has 15 residues. Unmatched junction bases numbered 5, after V lost 3 bases and J lost 2 bases.

V is TRBV6-1 and J is TRBJ1-5, with D unresolved. The CDR3 runs 15 residues. Trimming stripped 3 bases from V and 2 bases from J, with 11 bases between. Per the germline V gene, CDR1 is MNHNS and CDR2 is SASEGT. The CDR3 DNA reads TGTGCCAGCAGTGACGGAAGTATAGGCAATCAGCCCCAGCATTTT. Protein sequence: CASSDGSIGNQPQHF.

The rearrangement uses TRBV6-6 and TRBJ2-5, with D perhaps matching TRBD2 (5 bases). This CDR3 region has 15 residues. Deletions cut 2 bases from V and 2 bases from J, with 12 bases between. CDR1 is MNHNY, CDR2 SVGAGI, per germline (reference sequence). The CDR3 DNA reads TGTGCCAGCAGTTACGACTCGGGAAGACAAGAGACCCAGTACTTC. Amino acids: CASSYDSGRQETQYF.

V gene TRBV18 combines with J gene TRBJ2-7; tentatively, D is TRBD2 (5 bases). This CDR3 contains 15 residues. Per the germline V gene, CDR1 is KGHSH and CDR2 is LQKENI. V gave up 0 bases and J gave up 4 bases, with 13 bases separating them. The CDR3, as DNA: TGTGCCAGCTCACCACCGTCCCTAGCCGGGTACGAGCAGTACTTC. It translates to CASSPPSLAGYEQYF.

V is TRBV27 and J is TRBJ1-3, with D perhaps matching TRBD1 (5 bases). CDR3 length equals 15 residues. The ends were cut back, 5 bases at V and 2 bases at J, with 13 bases in the middle. Germline CDR1 and CDR2: MNHEY and SMNVEV (reference sequence). CDR3 amino acids: CASSPNGAAGNTIYF. In nucleotides, the CDR3 is TGTGCCAGCAGTCCAAACGGGGCGGCTGGAAACACCATATATTTT.

The chain carries TRBV7-2 and TRBJ2-5, with TRBD1 as a possible D gene (5 bases). Germline CDR1 SGHTA, CDR2 FQGNSA. Between the trimmed V and J ends, which lost 5 bases and 4 bases, there was a span of 11 bases. The CDR3 runs to 13 residues. The CDR3 nucleotides read TGTGCCAGCAGCCCAGGACAAGTAGAGACCCAGTACTTC. This gives the protein CASSPGQVETQYF.

In this sample, this clone turned up a few times. The V gene is TRBV6-1, the J gene TRBJ2-7; D tentatively reads TRBD1 or TRBD2 (5 bases each). This CDR3 has 15 residues. Trimming shortened V by 4 bases and J by 1 base, and 14 bases separated the two germline ends. Per germline, CDR1 MNHNS and CDR2 SASEGT. CDR3 coding DNA: TGTGCCAGCAGTGTCACCGGGACGGTTTCCTACGAGCAGTACTTC. This gives the protein CASSVTGTVSYEQYF.

This clone was counted a few times. The chain has TRBV18 and TRBJ1-5; D gene unclear. Germline CDR1 and CDR2: KGHSH and LQKENI. V was pared by 2 bases and J by 0 bases, with 2 bases between. The CDR3 length is 13 residues. DNA for the CDR3: TGTGCCAGCTCACCAAGTAGCAATCAGCCCCAGCATTTT. It yields the protein CASSPSSNQPQHF.

The chain links TRBV2 to TRBJ2-3; no reliable D call. Trimming stripped 6 bases from V and 6 bases from J, with 16 bases between. Germline-derived CDR1 and CDR2 are SNHLY and FYNNEI. The CDR3 totals 14 residues. CDR3 amino acids: CASRGRIPLDTQYF. The CDR3 region has the DNA TGTGCCAGCAGAGGTAGAATCCCTCTTGATACGCAGTATTTT.

The genes are TRBV15 and TRBJ1-2; D gene unclear. The V end was cut by 0 bases, the J end by 5 bases, with 16 bases between. This CDR3 has 16 residues. Per germline, CDR1 LNHNV and CDR2 YYDKDF (reference sequence). CDR3 nucleotide sequence: TGTGCCACCAGCAGAGATCAAGGGTTGGGATATTATGGCTACACCTTC. The encoded protein is CATSRDQGLGYYGYTF.

The chain is built from TRBV9 and TRBJ2-3, with 7 bases matching TRBD1. Germline CDR1 is SGDLS and CDR2 is YYNGEE. The CDR3 length is 16 residues. The V segment lost 0 bases and the J segment 0 bases; nucleotides outside the gene matches: 4. The CDR3 loop reads CASSVGRGPSTDTQYF. For the CDR3, the DNA is TGTGCCAGCAGCGTAGGTAGGGGGCCCAGCACAGATACGCAGTATTTT.

The chain is built from TRBV7-9 and TRBJ1-5, with D uncertain. The CDR3 length is 15 residues. Trimming shortened V by 1 base and J by 4 bases, and 11 bases separated the two germline ends. CDR1 is SEHNR and CDR2 is FQNEAQ in the germline V gene (reference sequence). The CDR3 DNA reads as TGTGCCAGCAGCTTAGACCGGGTAGGGAATCAGCCCCAGCATTTT. Translated: CASSLDRVGNQPQHF.

The chain recombines TRBV19 with TRBJ1-1; 7 nucleotides align to TRBD1. The CDR3 runs to 14 residues. Looked up from germline, CDR1 is LNHDA and CDR2 is SQIVND (reference sequence). Germline trimming cut 10 bases from V and 1 base from J; bases unmatched to any gene: 9. In DNA, the CDR3 is TGTGCCACCAAATCGACAGGGCAGAACACTGAAGCTTTCTTT. Protein: CATKSTGQNTEAFF.

The rearrangement links TRBV23-1 to TRBJ2-7, with a possible D match to TRBD2 (5 bases). Being an ORF, TRBV23-1 has a function that is uncertain. V dropped 9 bases and J dropped 5 bases, with 17 bases sitting between them. This CDR3 region has 13 residues. The CDR3 loop reads CASRPPRGNEQYF. The CDR3 DNA sequence: TGCGCCAGTCGACCGCCTCGGGGAAACGAGCAGTACTTC.

The chain is built from TRBV4-3 and TRBJ1-3, with TRBD1 identical over 11 bases. J lost 3 bases, V lost 3 bases, and 1 base had no gene match. The CDR3 extends over 15 amino acids. Germline CDR1 and CDR2: LGHNA and YSLEER. This chain's CDR3 is CASSQDRGLGNTIYF. The CDR3 nucleotides are TGCGCCAGCAGCCAGGACAGGGGGCTTGGAAACACCATATATTTT.